This T cell receptor (beta chain) was retrieved from a study of memory CD4+ T cells and cytomegalovirus serostatus. The CDR3 is 13 residues long. Germline CDR1 reads SNHLY; CDR2 reads FYNNEI. V lost 7 bases, J lost 8 bases, and 17 bases lay in between. Study-wide findings and caveats: The CMV-associated TCR signature appears largely within the CD4+ memory repertoire.

Single viable CD3+CD4+CD8-CD45RO+ cells were sorted as the memory CD4+ T cells. Total CD4+ T cells were enriched by CD4 positive selection. A note on this clone: Its matching antigen is unknown.

In the source study's methods: Out-of-frame sequences were removed, leaving some 2 million distinct TCRbeta sequences. The data were produced by immunoSEQ multiplex PCR, yet TCRdb's version contains in-frame clones alone and is incomplete. V and J calls and clone size are copied from that table; D and trimming were computed from the DNA. Of 85,000 to 100,000 clones in the sample, 80% were seen once. The clonotype was recovered from an adult in good health and CMV-seropositive. The chain carries TRBV2 and TRBJ1-2; perhaps TRBD1 as D (5 bases). The sample comprised memory CD4+ T cells from blood. The CDR3 region is CASTVGQGWGYTF. CDR3 DNA: TGTGCCAGCACCGTGGGGCAGGGTTGGGGCTACACCTTC. Variable domain in full (rest from reference TRBV2 and TRBJ1-2): EPEVTQTPSHQVTQMGQEVILRCVPISNHLYFYWYRQILGQKVEFLVSFYNNEISEKSEIFDDQFSVERPDGSNFTLKIRSTKLEDSAMYFCASTVGQGWGYTFGSGTRLTVV.